These 8 T cell receptor beta chains came from one sample sequenced in a study of shared clonotypes between healthy human individuals. The table came from immunoSEQ multiplex PCR; TCRdb's copy has only in-frame clones and leaves some out. The sample records millions of clones, just over 90% being singletons. Sample: naive CD4+ T cells sorted from blood. Sample subset: CD45RA+ positively selected. Receptors were obtained from a man aged 18 to 30 in good health.

The V call is TRBV30, the J call TRBJ2-5, with 15 bases matching TRBD2. The junction had 14 bases not matched to a gene; V was cut back by 2 bases and J by 4 bases. Germline-derived CDR1 and CDR2 are GTSNPN and SVGIG (reference sequence). The CDR3 covers 19 residues. The CDR3 loop is CAWSMGRTSGRGRGETQYF. CDR3 coding DNA: TGTGCCTGGAGTATGGGCCGGACTAGCGGGAGGGGACGGGGAGAGACCCAGTACTTC.

This chain connects TRBV7-9 to TRBJ1-4; D call uncertain. The CDR3 consists of 12 residues. V gave up 5 bases and J gave up 10 bases, with 11 bases separating them. Germline loops: CDR1 SEHNR, CDR2 FQNEAQ (reference sequence). The CDR3 nucleotides are TGTGCCAGCAGCCCACCGGACGGAAAACTGTTTTTT. Residues: CASSPPDGKLFF.

The gene calls are TRBV6-6 and TRBJ1-1; D is undetermined. The germline V and J ends were trimmed by 2 bases and 1 base, with 11 bases remaining between them. Looked up from germline, CDR1 is MNHNY and CDR2 is SVGAGI (reference sequence). The CDR3 extends over 15 amino acids. CDR3 loop: CASSYTSTANTEAFF. Written as DNA, the CDR3 is TGTGCCAGCAGTTACACCAGCACGGCGAACACTGAAGCTTTCTTT.

The rearrangement joins TRBV19 to TRBJ2-2; 7 bases match TRBD2. Germline values: CDR1 LNHDA, CDR2 SQIVND (reference sequence). Trimming at V came to 5 bases and at J to 7 bases, leaving 16 bases not matched to a gene. This CDR3 has 17 amino acids. CDR3 residues: CASSASLGRGGSGELFF. The CDR3 DNA reads as TGTGCCAGTAGTGCCTCTTTGGGGAGGGGTGGTAGCGGGGAGCTGTTTTTT.

The chain recombines TRBV10-3 with TRBJ1-2; 7 bases line up with TRBD1. V trimming: 0 bases; J trimming: 5 bases; junction bases outside the gene matches: 9. Germline V lookup: CDR1 ENHRY, CDR2 SYGVKD. The CDR3 sequence is 16 residues long. CDR3 nucleotide sequence: TGTGCCATCAGTGAGTCCGGGAACAGGGGATCATATGGCTACACCTTC. Its protein is CAISESGNRGSYGYTF.

The chain uses TRBV30 and TRBJ1-6, with D uncertain. Germline V gene sequence: CDR1 GTSNPN, CDR2 SVGIG (reference sequence). The CDR3 length is 11 residues. Trimming pared 0 bases from V and 9 bases from J, leaving 3 bases between. The CDR3: CAWSVLSPLHF. The CDR3 DNA is TGTGCCTGGAGTGTGCTTTCACCCCTCCACTTT.

The rearrangement uses TRBV7-9 and TRBJ2-6; D is perhaps TRBD1 (6 bases). Trimming removed 5 bases from V and 0 bases from J, with 8 bases in between. CDR1 is SEHNR, CDR2 FQNEAQ, per germline (reference sequence). The CDR3 consists of 15 residues. The CDR3 protein is CASSTGSSGANVLTF. Written as DNA, the CDR3 is TGTGCCAGCAGCACAGGGAGCTCTGGGGCCAACGTCCTGACTTTC.

This clone has a single count. This chain links TRBV7-2 with TRBJ2-3, with TRBD2 matching over 10 bases. Trimming cost V 3 bases and J 1 base; bases outside gene matches: 4. This CDR3 is built from 16 residues. Per the germline V gene, CDR1 is SGHTA and CDR2 is FQGNSA. As DNA, the CDR3 is TGTGCCAGCAGCTTCTCCGGGACTAGCGGCACAGATACGCAGTATTTT. The encoded protein is CASSFSGTSGTDTQYF.